These 26 T cell receptor beta chains share one sample of origin, sequenced in a study of cytomegalovirus exposure and HLA in healthy donors. Primers: 60 Vbeta forward and 13 Jbeta reverse. Clones were read by immunoSEQ multiplex PCR, and TCRdb kept only the in-frame ones, dropping some. The sample shows approximately 92,000 clones, over 75% of them seen only once. The sequenced material came from PBMCs. These receptor sequences come from a girl aged 2 to 9 in good health and CMV-seropositive.

V and J are TRBV10-2 and TRBJ1-3; D remains ambiguous. The CDR3 totals 12 residues. V was pared by 9 bases and J by 0 bases, with 6 bases between. Germline CDR1 WSHSY, CDR2 SAAADI. The CDR3 sequence: CASFHSGNTIYF. CDR3 in DNA: TGCGCCAGTTTCCACTCTGGAAACACCATATATTTT.

The V call is TRBV30, the J call TRBJ1-2, with D tentatively TRBD1 (5 bases). CDR3 length: 12 residues. V shed 5 bases and J shed 6 bases, with 13 bases lying between them. CDR1 and CDR2 from the germline V gene are GTSNPN and SVGIG (reference sequence). The CDR3 spells CAWERAGNGYTF. The CDR3 DNA sequence: TGTGCCTGGGAAAGGGCAGGGAATGGCTACACCTTC. The whole variable domain, filled in from reference TRBV30 and TRBJ1-2, reads SQTIHQWPATLVQPVGSPLSLECTVEGTSNPNLYWYRQAAGRGLQLLFYSVGIGQISSEVPQNLSASRPQDRQFILSSKKLLLSDSGFYLCAWERAGNGYTFGSGTRLTVV.

This sequence joins TRBV30 and TRBJ2-2; maybe TRBD2 (5 bases). V lost 3 bases and J lost 0, with 11 bases in between. Germline V CDR1 and CDR2: GTSNPN, SVGIG (reference sequence). The CDR3 sequence is 15 residues long. The CDR3 loop is CAWSQKAANTGELFF. The CDR3 nucleotides read TGTGCCTGGAGCCAGAAAGCGGCGAACACCGGGGAGCTGTTTTTT. The full variable domain, rest sourced from reference TRBV30 and TRBJ2-2, is SQTIHQWPATLVQPVGSPLSLECTVEGTSNPNLYWYRQAAGRGLQLLFYSVGIGQISSEVPQNLSASRPQDRQFILSSKKLLLSDSGFYLCAWSQKAANTGELFFGEGSRLTVL.

The V call is TRBV19, the J call TRBJ1-2, with D perhaps matching TRBD1 (5 bases). Germline V gene lookup returns CDR1 LNHDA and CDR2 SQIVND (reference sequence). The CDR3 covers 17 residues. V was shortened by 3 bases and J by 6 bases, with 23 bases between the two germline ends. The DNA for the CDR3 is TGTGCCAGTAGTATGACTTCAGGGTATGATGGTCGGGATGGCTACACCTTC. This encodes CASSMTSGYDGRDGYTF. Variable domain in full (rest from reference TRBV19 and TRBJ1-2): DGGITQSPKYLFRKEGQNVTLSCEQNLNHDAMYWYRQDPGQGLRLIYYSQIVNDFQKGDIAEGYSVSREKKESFPLTVTSAQKNPTAFYLCASSMTSGYDGRDGYTFGSGTRLTVV.

This clone was counted a few times. The gene calls are TRBV6-5 and TRBJ1-5; 8 bases are a match to TRBD1. J lost 3 bases, V lost 6 bases, and 7 bases had no gene match. Germline V gene sequence: CDR1 MNHEY, CDR2 SVGAGI. This CDR3 has 15 amino acids. The CDR3 DNA reads TGTGCCAGCAGCCGCGGACAGGGCCTCAATCAGCCCCAGCATTTT. Its translation: CASSRGQGLNQPQHF.

V is TRBV29-1 and J is TRBJ1-5; 7 nucleotides match TRBD1. The V segment lost 7 bases and the J segment 3 bases; nucleotides outside the gene matches: 15. The CDR3 is made up of 16 amino acids. CDR1 is SQVTM and CDR2 is ANQGSEA in the germline V gene. CDR3 in amino acids: CSAPEKQGSFNQPQHF. CDR3 in DNA: TGCAGCGCACCAGAAAAACAGGGGTCCTTCAATCAGCCCCAGCATTTT.

This clone was seen more than once but under ten times. The gene calls are TRBV5-1 and TRBJ2-7, with 10 bases matching TRBD1. This CDR3 is 14 amino acids long. Germline V gene data show CDR1 as SGHRS and CDR2 as YFSETQ. The ends lost 2 bases at V and 3 bases at J; junction bases unmatched: 2. CDR3 amino acids: CASSFGTGVYEQYF. The CDR3 DNA follows: TGCGCCAGCAGCTTTGGGACAGGGGTCTACGAGCAGTACTTC. Looking up the rest from reference TRBV5-1 and TRBJ2-7 gives the full variable domain: KAGVTQTPRYLIKTRGQQVTLSCSPISGHRSVSWYQQTPGQGLQFLFEYFSETQRNKGNFPGRFSGRQFSNSRSEMNVSTLELGDSALYLCASSFGTGVYEQYFGPGTRLTVT.

The chain combines TRBV30 with TRBJ1-1; 9 nucleotides agree with TRBD1. V lost 3 bases to trimming and J lost 5 bases; unmatched junction nucleotides: 4. Germline V gives CDR1 GTSNPN, CDR2 SVGIG (reference sequence). This CDR3 comprises 13 residues. CDR3 in DNA: TGTGCCTGGAGCGGACAGGGGACGACTGAAGCTTTCTTT. Its protein product is CAWSGQGTTEAFF.

CDR3 coding DNA: TGCGCCAGCAGCAGGGGATTGGGCACTGAAGCTTTCTTT. Protein: CASSRGLGTEAFF. This chain uses TRBV5-1 with TRBJ1-1; D possibly corresponds to TRBD1 (5 bases). The CDR3 has 13 amino acids. From germline, CDR1 is SGHRS and CDR2 YFSETQ. The V end was cut by 4 bases, the J end by 4 bases, with 11 bases between.

The V call is TRBV5-7, the J call TRBJ1-1, with unresolved D. TRBV5-7 is noted as an ORF with a role that remains uncertain. The CDR3 covers 17 residues. With 0 bases removed from V and 1 base from J, the gap between germline ends came to 16 bases. CDR3 region: CASSLAPKAAENTEAFF. The CDR3 DNA reads as TGTGCCAGCAGCTTGGCTCCAAAGGCGGCGGAGAACACTGAAGCTTTCTTT.

This chain links TRBV4-3 with TRBJ2-1; D ambiguous. Germline values: CDR1 LGHNA, CDR2 YSLEER. V was shortened by 0 bases and J by 0 bases, with 9 bases between the two germline ends. The CDR3 is made up of 16 amino acids. The CDR3 spells CASSQEWLLSYNEQFF. CDR3 nucleotide sequence: TGCGCCAGCAGCCAAGAATGGCTTCTCTCCTACAATGAGCAGTTCTTC.

This chain connects TRBV6-5 to TRBJ1-5; D remains ambiguous. V lost 5 bases, J lost 0 bases, and 5 bases lay in between. This CDR3 region has 13 residues. Per germline, CDR1 MNHEY and CDR2 SVGAGI. The CDR3 DNA follows: TGTGCCAGCAGTCCTTATAGCAATCAGCCCCAGCATTTT. Translation: CASSPYSNQPQHF.

The CDR3 DNA follows: TGTGCCAGCAGGACTAGCGGAGGCACAGATACGCAGTATTTT. Amino acids: CASRTSGGTDTQYF. The J gene is TRBJ2-3, the V gene TRBV6-5, with TRBD2 matching 9 bases. The CDR3 sequence is 14 residues long. Germline trimming cut 6 bases from V and 1 base from J; bases unmatched to any gene: 2. The germline gives CDR1 MNHEY, CDR2 SVGAGI.

This clone showed up just once. The V and J genes are TRBV25-1 and TRBJ1-5; tentative D call: TRBD1 (5 bases). V was cut by 6 bases and J by 6 bases, with 15 bases left in between. There are 14 residues in the CDR3. Germline lookup yields CDR1 MGHDK and CDR2 SYGVNS. The CDR3 spells CASSSPGPGQPQHF. DNA for the CDR3: TGTGCCAGCAGCTCACCAGGGCCTGGTCAGCCCCAGCATTTT.

This clone was detected once. The chain combines TRBV27 with TRBJ1-2, with 10 bases fitting TRBD1. Looked up from germline, CDR1 is MNHEY and CDR2 is SMNVEV (reference sequence). The CDR3 runs 14 residues. V was clipped by 6 bases and J by 4 bases; unmatched bases: 5. In DNA form, the CDR3 reads TGTGCCAGCAGCGGTGGGACAGGGGTCTATGGCTACACCTTC. Residues: CASSGGTGVYGYTF.

This clone was counted between two and nine times. The rearrangement joins TRBV27 to TRBJ2-7; 8 nucleotides match TRBD2. Germline lookup yields CDR1 MNHEY and CDR2 SMNVEV (reference sequence). V lost 4 bases, J lost 5 bases, and 7 bases stayed unmatched. There are 14 residues in the CDR3. The CDR3 DNA is TGTGCCAGCAGTTCGGGAGGGAACAGGGACGAGCAGTACTTC. This sequence encodes CASSSGGNRDEQYF.

The CDR3 DNA is TGCAGCGTTGAAGACTTACCTAGCGGGAGGGACAATGAGCAGTTCTTC. Translated, it gives CSVEDLPSGRDNEQFF. The gene calls are TRBV29-1 and TRBJ2-1, with 12 nucleotides matching TRBD2. V lost 0 bases to trimming and J lost 5 bases; unmatched junction nucleotides: 5. The CDR3 is made up of 16 amino acids. Germline V CDR1 and CDR2: SQVTM, ANQGSEA.

The chain links TRBV7-2 to TRBJ2-1; 10 positions agree with TRBD2. V lost 1 base to trimming and J lost 10 bases; unmatched junction nucleotides: 7. This CDR3 region has 15 residues. In germline, CDR1 is SGHTA, CDR2 FQGNSA. CDR3 protein: CASSLGLAGVEEQFF. The CDR3 DNA reads TGTGCCAGCAGCTTAGGCCTAGCGGGAGTCGAAGAGCAGTTCTTC.

The chain carries TRBV27 and TRBJ2-5, with D maybe TRBD1 (5 bases). The CDR3 loop spans 16 amino acids. The V and J ends lost 5 bases and 0 bases respectively, with 16 bases between them. CDR1 and CDR2 from the germline V gene are MNHEY and SMNVEV (reference sequence). CDR3 bases: TGTGCCAGCAGTCCTCAGGGAACCCTGTACCAAGAGACCCAGTACTTC. This gives the protein CASSPQGTLYQETQYF.

In this sample, this clone turned up a few times. The rearrangement uses TRBV28 and TRBJ2-2; the match to TRBD1 covers 8 bases. The length of the CDR3 is 15 residues. Germline CDR1 is MDHEN and CDR2 is SYDVKM. After removal of 5 bases from V and 6 bases from J, the junction contained 8 bases not matched to a gene. CDR3 sequence reads: CASSGGQVASGELFF. In DNA form, the CDR3 reads TGTGCCAGCAGTGGGGGACAGGTGGCGTCCGGGGAGCTGTTTTTT.

The rearrangement uses TRBV19 and TRBJ1-1; 7 bases agree with TRBD1. Germline assignment: CDR1 LNHDA and CDR2 SQIVND (reference sequence). This CDR3 is built from 12 residues. Trimming took 3 bases from V and 6 from J; bases not matched to a gene: 1. The CDR3 DNA is TGTGCCAGTAGTATGGGACAGTCTGAAGCTTTCTTT. As protein: CASSMGQSEAFF.

DNA for the CDR3: TGTGCCAGCAGTGAACCCCCGGGACAACTCAATGAAAAACTGTTTTTT. It is translated as CASSEPPGQLNEKLFF. The V call is TRBV25-1, the J call TRBJ1-4; TRBD1 might be the D (6 bases). Trimming left V 2 bases short and J 5 bases short, with 15 bases between. CDR3 length: 16 residues. The V gene's germline CDR1 is MGHDK and CDR2 SYGVNS.

The table lists this clone with a few counts. This chain links TRBV9 with TRBJ2-7; TRBD1 matches at 7 bases. With 3 bases clipped from V and 3 bases from J, the junction kept 3 bases outside the gene matches. The germline gives CDR1 SGDLS, CDR2 YYNGEE. This CDR3 contains 13 residues. In nucleotides, the CDR3 is TGTGCCAGCAGCGAGCGACAGGGCTACGAGCAGTACTTC. As protein: CASSERQGYEQYF.

This chain connects TRBV7-8 to TRBJ2-5; D is unclear. Per the germline V gene, CDR1 is SGHVS and CDR2 is FQNEAQ. V was clipped by 2 bases and J by 5 bases, with 6 bases between them. CDR3 size: 12 residues. The CDR3 DNA reads TGTGCCAGCAGCTTAATTCGTGAGACCCAGTACTTC. Translated: CASSLIRETQYF. Drawing the rest from reference TRBV7-8 and TRBJ2-5, the complete variable domain is GAGVSQSPRYKVAKRGQDVALRCDPISGHVSLFWYQQALGQGPEFLTYFQNEAQLDKSGLPSDRFFAERPEGSVSTLKIQRTQQEDSAVYLCASSLIRETQYFGPGTRLLVL.

The V and J genes are TRBV11-3 and TRBJ2-3; 9 nucleotides match TRBD2. Germline lookup yields CDR1 SGHNT and CDR2 YENEEA. The junction had 15 bases not matched to a gene; V was cut back by 8 bases and J by 3 bases. The CDR3 consists of 17 residues. The CDR3, as DNA: TGTGCCAGCCGCCGATCGATAGCGGGAGTATCGACAGATACGCAGTATTTT. This codes for CASRRSIAGVSTDTQYF.

This chain links TRBV2 with TRBJ2-5; D might be TRBD1 (6 bases). V lost 3 bases, J lost 5 bases, and 13 bases lay in between. The CDR3 extends over 14 amino acids. Germline CDR1 and CDR2: SNHLY and FYNNEI. Here the CDR3 reads CASSDYRDGETQYF. The DNA for the CDR3 is TGTGCCAGCAGTGATTACAGGGACGGGGAGACCCAGTACTTC.